This TCR beta chain was documented in a study of shared clonotypes between healthy human individuals. General study findings and limits: Donor clonotype sharing was expected to depend on sequencing depth. Shared clonotypes across all four donors exceeded non-shared ones in generation probability.

The CDR3 is 16 amino acids. CDR1 is LNHDA and CDR2 is SQIVND in the germline V gene (reference sequence). J was trimmed by 6 bases and V by 5 bases; bases with no gene match: 15. Only in-frame clones appear in the TCRdb table, and some are missing; sequencing was by immunoSEQ multiplex PCR. The data show about 2.4 million clones, over 85% seen once. The investigators split CD4+ cells into a CD45RA+ naive subset and a CD45RA-negative memory subset. Remarks on this clone: Its cognate antigen is unknown.

The clonotype originates from a man younger than 35 in good health. Sequenced input: naive CD4+ T cells sorted from blood. As for subset: CD45RA+ positively selected. The rearrangement uses TRBV19 and TRBJ1-2; 7 bases are a match to TRBD1. The CDR3 spells CASSGGTARSQDGYTF. The CDR3 DNA is TGTGCCAGTAGTGGAGGGACAGCTCGGTCCCAAGATGGCTACACCTTC.